Sequencing of this TCR beta chain was carried out in a study of control samples from healthy donors and cancer patients. This clone was counted once. CDR1 is LNHDA, CDR2 SQIVND, per germline (reference sequence). CDR3 length equals 15 residues. Trimming took 3 bases from V and 1 from J, leaving 13 bases between them. Method: immunoSEQ multiplex PCR; TCRdb's copy keeps in-frame clones and lacks some. In the table there are tens of thousands of clones, 85% to 90% of which are singletons. This TCR was recovered from a woman in her sixties or seventies in good health. V is TRBV19 and J is TRBJ2-7, with D perhaps matching TRBD1 or TRBD2 (5 bases each). Material for sequencing was blood. The CDR3 sequence is CASSISGSGSYEQYF. The CDR3 bases are TGTGCCAGTAGTATTTCAGGGTCGGGATCCTACGAGCAGTACTTC. The entire variable domain, with the rest obtained from reference TRBV19 and TRBJ2-7, is as follows: DGGITQSPKYLFRKEGQNVTLSCEQNLNHDAMYWYRQDPGQGLRLIYYSQIVNDFQKGDIAEGYSVSREKKESFPLTVTSAQKNPTAFYLCASSISGSGSYEQYFGPGTRLTVT.